One and the same sample provided the 9 T cell receptor beta chains below, sequenced in a study of patients and donors after allogeneic stem cell transplantation. TCRdb recomputed calls from the RT-PCR reads with MiXCR, one row per CDR3 protein. The sample has about 960,000 distinct CDR3 sequences, approximately 19% seen once. The sequenced material came from blood, either unsorted or a sorted T cell fraction (not recorded which). Receptors originate from a human donor who was either an allogeneic HSCT recipient or a stem cell or donor lymphocyte infusion donor (not recorded which). It is not recorded whose cells these are; they may come from a transplant donor.

The chain has TRBV7-2 and TRBJ2-7; maybe TRBD2 (5 bases). V lost 5 bases to trimming and J lost 4 bases, with 12 bases between them. CDR1 and CDR2 (germline): SGHTA, FQGNSA. CDR3 length: 13 amino acids. The CDR3 DNA follows: TGTGCCAGCAGCCACCAGAGGGATTACGAGCAGTACTTC. It translates to CASSHQRDYEQYF.

A few counts support this clonotype. This CDR3 is CSAVLNTEAFF. Written as DNA, the CDR3 is TGCAGCGCAGTCCTGAACACTGAAGCTTTCTTT. V usage is TRBV29-1 and J usage is TRBJ1-1; D call uncertain. The CDR3 is 11 amino acids. The V gene lost 7 bases and the J gene lost 0 bases, with 6 bases spanning the gap. Germline CDR1 and CDR2: SQVTM and ANQGSEA.

V and J are TRBV21-1 and TRBJ2-3; TRBD1 is taken as the D call from the table, unchecked against the DNA. TRBV21-1 is listed as a pseudogene. CDR3 length: 14 residues. The CDR3 is CASSTRDNTDTQYF. The CDR3, as DNA: TGTGCCAGCAGCACCCGGGACAATACAGATACGCAGTATTTT.

This clonotype has only a few counts. The rearrangement links TRBV7-9 to TRBJ1-2; D unresolved. From germline, CDR1 is SEHNR and CDR2 FQNEAQ (reference sequence). Trimming removed 2 bases from V and 8 bases from J, with 12 bases in between. The CDR3 contains 13 residues. The CDR3 DNA reads TGTGCCAGCAGCTTACGGCAGGAGAAGGGCTACACCTTC. Its translation is CASSLRQEKGYTF.

This clonotype was seen a few times. The chain employs TRBV4-3 and TRBJ1-1; TRBD1 is a possible D gene (5 bases). V was trimmed by 5 bases and J by 0 bases, leaving 22 bases between them. This CDR3 is built from 18 residues. The germline V gene has CDR1 LGHNA and CDR2 YSLEER. The CDR3 DNA reads TGCGCCAGCAGCGAGTCGGGGTCTCTATGGGGCTTGAACACTGAAGCTTTCTTT. As protein: CASSESGSLWGLNTEAFF.

The CDR3 coding sequence is TGTGCCAGCAGCTTAAGCGGGAGGGCCGGGAATGAGCAGTTCTTC. Protein product: CASSLSGRAGNEQFF. The chain carries TRBV7-3 and TRBJ2-1; 9 bases map to TRBD2. This CDR3 comprises 15 residues. The trim removed 1 base at V and 7 bases at J, leaving 5 bases unmatched. Germline V CDR1 and CDR2: SGHTA, FQGTGA.

This clonotype was found a few times. This rearrangement joins TRBV7-8 to TRBJ2-1; TRBD1 matches 7 bases. With 1 base clipped from V and 2 bases from J, the junction kept 2 bases outside the gene matches. The length of the CDR3 is 15 residues. Per the germline V gene, CDR1 is SGHVS and CDR2 is FQNEAQ. The chain's CDR3 is CASSLVRGPYNEQFF. The CDR3 nucleotides read TGTGCCAGCAGCTTAGTAAGGGGGCCCTACAATGAGCAGTTCTTC.

V usage is TRBV7-2 and J usage is TRBJ2-1; possibly TRBD1 or TRBD2 for D (5 bases each). The V gene's germline CDR1 is SGHTA and CDR2 FQGNSA. V shed 1 base and J shed 3 bases, with 13 bases lying between them. CDR3 length: 16 residues. The CDR3 DNA reads as TGTGCCAGCAGCTTAGGGGACCTCCATATCTACAATGAGCAGTTCTTC. Its protein is CASSLGDLHIYNEQFF.

This clonotype was seen more than once but under ten times. V gene TRBV7-9 combines with J gene TRBJ2-7, with D maybe TRBD1 (7 bases). V was shortened by 5 bases and J by 2 bases, with 16 bases between the two germline ends. This CDR3 is built from 15 residues. Germline V lookup: CDR1 SEHNR, CDR2 FQNEAQ (reference sequence). In DNA form, the CDR3 reads TGTGCCAGCAGCCCCAGGGGGGACATACCCTACGAGCAGTACTTC. Translation gives CASSPRGDIPYEQYF.